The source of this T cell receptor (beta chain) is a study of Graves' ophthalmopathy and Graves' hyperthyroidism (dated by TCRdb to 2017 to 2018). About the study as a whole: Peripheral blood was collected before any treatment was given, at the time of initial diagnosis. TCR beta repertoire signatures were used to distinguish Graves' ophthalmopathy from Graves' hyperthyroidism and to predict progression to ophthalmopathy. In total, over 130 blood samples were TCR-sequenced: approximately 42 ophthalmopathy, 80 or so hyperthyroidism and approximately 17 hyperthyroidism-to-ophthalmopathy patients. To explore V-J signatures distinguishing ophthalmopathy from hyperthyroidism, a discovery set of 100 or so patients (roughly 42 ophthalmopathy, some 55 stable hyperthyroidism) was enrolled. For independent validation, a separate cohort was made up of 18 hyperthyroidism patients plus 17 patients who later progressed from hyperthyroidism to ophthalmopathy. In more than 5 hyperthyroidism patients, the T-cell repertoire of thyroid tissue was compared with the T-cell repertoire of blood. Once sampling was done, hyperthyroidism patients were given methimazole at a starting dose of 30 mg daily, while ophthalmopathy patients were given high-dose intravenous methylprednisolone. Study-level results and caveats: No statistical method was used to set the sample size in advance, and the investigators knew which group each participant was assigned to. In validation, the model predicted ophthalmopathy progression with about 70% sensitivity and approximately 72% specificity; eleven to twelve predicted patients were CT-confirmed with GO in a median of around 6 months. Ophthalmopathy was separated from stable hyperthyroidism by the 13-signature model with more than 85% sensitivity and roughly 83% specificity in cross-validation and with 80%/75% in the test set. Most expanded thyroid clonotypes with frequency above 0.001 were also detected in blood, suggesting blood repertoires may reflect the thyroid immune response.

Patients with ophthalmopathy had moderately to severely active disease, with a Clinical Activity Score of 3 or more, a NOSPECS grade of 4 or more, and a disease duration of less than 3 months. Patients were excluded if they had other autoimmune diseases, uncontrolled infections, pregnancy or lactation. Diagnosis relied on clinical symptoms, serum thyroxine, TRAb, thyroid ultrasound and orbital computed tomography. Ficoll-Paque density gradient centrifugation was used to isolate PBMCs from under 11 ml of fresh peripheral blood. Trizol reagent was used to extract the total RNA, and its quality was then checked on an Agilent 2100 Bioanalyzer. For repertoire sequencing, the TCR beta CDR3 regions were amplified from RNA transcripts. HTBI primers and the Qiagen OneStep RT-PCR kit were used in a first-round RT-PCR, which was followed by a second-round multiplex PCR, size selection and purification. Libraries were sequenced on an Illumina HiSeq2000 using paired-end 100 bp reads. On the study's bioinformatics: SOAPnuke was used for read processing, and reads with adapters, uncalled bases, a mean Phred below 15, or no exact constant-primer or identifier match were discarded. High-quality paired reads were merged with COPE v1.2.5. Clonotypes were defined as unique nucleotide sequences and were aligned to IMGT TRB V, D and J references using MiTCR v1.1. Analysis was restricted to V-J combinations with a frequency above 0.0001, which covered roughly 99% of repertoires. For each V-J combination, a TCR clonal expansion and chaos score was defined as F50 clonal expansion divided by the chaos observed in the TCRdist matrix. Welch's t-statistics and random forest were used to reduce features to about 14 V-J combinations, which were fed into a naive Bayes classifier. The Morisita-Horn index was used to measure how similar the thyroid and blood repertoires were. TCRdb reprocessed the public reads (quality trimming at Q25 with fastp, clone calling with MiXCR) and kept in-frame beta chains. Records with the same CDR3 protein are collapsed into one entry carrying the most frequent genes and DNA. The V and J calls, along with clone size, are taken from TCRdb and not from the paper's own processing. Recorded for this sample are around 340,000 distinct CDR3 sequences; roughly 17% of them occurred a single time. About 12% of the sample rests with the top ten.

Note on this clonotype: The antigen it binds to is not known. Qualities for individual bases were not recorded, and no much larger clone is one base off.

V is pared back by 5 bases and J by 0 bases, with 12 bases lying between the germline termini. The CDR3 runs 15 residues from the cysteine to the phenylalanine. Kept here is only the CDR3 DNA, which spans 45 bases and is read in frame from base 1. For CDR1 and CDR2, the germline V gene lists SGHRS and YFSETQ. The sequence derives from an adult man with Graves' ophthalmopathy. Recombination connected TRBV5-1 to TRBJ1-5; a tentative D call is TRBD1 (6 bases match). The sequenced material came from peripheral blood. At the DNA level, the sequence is TGCGCCAGCAGATCGGACAGTTATAGCAATCAGCCCCAGCATTTT. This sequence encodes CASRSDSYSNQPQHF.